The following is a T cell receptor beta chain sequence with its context. Losses at the gene ends were 5 bases for V and 7 bases for J; bases not matched to a gene: 8. The CDR3 is made up of 14 amino acids. Germline loops: CDR1 LNHDA, CDR2 SQIVND (reference sequence). This record belongs to a study of blood T cell repertoires in COVID-19. Profiled with immunoSEQ multiplex PCR; TCRdb holds only in-frame clones, not every one. Altogether 85,000 to 110,000 clones are present, about 86% being singletons, with the ten largest covering about 3.2%. This receptor was taken from a human donor in a cohort sampled during active COVID-19. Sequencing was performed on peripheral blood. The chain has TRBV19 and TRBJ1-1, with 9 bases matching TRBD1. The CDR3 sequence: CASSPGQGTYEAFF. The CDR3 DNA sequence: TGTGCCAGTAGTCCAGGACAGGGGACCTATGAAGCTTTCTTT.